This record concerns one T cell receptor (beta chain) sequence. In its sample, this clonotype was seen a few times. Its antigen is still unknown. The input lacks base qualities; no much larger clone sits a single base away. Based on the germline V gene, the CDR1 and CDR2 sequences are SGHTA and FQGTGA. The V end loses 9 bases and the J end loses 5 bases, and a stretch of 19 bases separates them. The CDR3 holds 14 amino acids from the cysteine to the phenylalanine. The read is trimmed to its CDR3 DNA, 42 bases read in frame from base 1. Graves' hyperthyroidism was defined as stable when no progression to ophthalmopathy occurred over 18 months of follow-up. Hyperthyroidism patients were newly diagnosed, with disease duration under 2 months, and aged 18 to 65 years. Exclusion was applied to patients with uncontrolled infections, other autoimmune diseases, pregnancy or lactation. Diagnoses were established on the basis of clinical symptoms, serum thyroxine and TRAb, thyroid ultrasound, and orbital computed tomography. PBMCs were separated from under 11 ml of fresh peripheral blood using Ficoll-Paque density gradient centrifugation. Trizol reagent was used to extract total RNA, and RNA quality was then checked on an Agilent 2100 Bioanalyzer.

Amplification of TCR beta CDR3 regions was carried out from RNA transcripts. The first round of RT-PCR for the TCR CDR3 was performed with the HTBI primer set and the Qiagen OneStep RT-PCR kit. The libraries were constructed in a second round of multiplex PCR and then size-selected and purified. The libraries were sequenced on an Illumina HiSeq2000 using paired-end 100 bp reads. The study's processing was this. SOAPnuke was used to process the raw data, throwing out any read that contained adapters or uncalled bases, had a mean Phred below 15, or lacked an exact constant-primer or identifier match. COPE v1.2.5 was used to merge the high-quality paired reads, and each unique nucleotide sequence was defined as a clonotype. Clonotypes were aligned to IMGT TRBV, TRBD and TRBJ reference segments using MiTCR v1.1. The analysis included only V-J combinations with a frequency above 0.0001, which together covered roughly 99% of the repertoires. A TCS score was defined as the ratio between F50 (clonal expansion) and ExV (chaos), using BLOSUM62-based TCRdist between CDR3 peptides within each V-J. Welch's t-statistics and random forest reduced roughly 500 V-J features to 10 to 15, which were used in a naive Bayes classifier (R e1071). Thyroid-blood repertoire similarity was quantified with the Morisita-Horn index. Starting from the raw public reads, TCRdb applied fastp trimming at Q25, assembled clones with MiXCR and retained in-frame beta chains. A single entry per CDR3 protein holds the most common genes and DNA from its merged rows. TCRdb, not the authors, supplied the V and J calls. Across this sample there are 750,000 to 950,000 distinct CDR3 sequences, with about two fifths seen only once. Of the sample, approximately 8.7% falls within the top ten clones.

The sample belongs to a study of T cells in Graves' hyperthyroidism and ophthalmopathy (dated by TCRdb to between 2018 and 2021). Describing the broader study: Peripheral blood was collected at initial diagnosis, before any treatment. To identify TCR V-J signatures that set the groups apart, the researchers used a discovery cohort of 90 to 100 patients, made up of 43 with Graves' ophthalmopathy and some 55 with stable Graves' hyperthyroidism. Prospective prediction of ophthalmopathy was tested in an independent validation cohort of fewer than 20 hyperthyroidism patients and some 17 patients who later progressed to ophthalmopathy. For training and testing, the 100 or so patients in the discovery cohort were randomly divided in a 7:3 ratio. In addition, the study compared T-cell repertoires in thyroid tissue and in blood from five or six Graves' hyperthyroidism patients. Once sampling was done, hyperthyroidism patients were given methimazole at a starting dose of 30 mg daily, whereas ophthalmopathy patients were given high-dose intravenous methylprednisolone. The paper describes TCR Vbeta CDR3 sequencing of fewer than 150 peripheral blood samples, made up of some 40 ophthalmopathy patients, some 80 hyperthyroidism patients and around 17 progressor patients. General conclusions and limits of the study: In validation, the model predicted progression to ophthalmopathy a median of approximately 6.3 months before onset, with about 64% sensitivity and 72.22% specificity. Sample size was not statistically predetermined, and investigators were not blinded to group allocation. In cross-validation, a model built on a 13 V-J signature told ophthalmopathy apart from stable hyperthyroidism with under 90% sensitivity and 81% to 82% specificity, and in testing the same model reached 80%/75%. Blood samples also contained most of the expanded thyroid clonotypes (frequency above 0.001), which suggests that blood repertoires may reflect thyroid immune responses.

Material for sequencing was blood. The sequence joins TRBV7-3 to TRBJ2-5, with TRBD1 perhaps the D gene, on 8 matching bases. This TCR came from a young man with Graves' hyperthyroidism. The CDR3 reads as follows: CARTGGGTWETQYF. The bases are TGTGCCAGAACAGGGGGGGGGACATGGGAGACCCAGTACTTC.